This T cell receptor (beta chain) was profiled in a study of cytomegalovirus exposure and HLA in healthy donors. Overall study results and limits: Confirmation was obtained in vitro that a few CMV-associated chains are specific for CMV antigens.

Looked up from germline, CDR1 is MNHEY and CDR2 is SMNVEV (reference sequence). The junction had 3 bases not matched to a gene; V was cut back by 5 bases and J by 2 bases. The CDR3 extends over 13 amino acids. Repertoires were generated with immunoSEQ multiplex PCR, while TCRdb's copy carries only in-frame clones and drops some. The sample shows about 160,000 clones, 89% of them seen only once. Notes on this clone: Its antigen is as yet unknown.

The genes are TRBV27 and TRBJ2-7; 7 nucleotides align to TRBD1. This TCR derives from a man aged 18 to 30 in good health and CMV-seropositive. Input material: PBMCs. CDR3 protein: CASSETGTYEQYF. The CDR3 region has the DNA TGTGCCAGCAGTGAGACAGGGACCTACGAGCAGTACTTC.